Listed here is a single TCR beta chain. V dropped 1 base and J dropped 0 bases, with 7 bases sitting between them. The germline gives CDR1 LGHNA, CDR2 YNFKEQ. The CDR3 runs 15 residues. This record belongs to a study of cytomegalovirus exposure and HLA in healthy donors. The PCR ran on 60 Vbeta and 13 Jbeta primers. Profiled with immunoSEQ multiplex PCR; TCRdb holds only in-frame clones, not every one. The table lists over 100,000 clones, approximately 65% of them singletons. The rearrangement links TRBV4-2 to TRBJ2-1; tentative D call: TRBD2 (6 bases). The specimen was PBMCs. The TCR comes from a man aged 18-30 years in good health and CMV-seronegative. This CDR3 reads CASSQGRGSYNEQFF. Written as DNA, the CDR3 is TGTGCCAGCAGCCAAGGGAGGGGCTCCTACAATGAGCAGTTCTTC.